This T cell receptor (beta chain) was captured in a study of blood T cells in healthy people across ages. Notes on the study in general: As naive T cell percentage varied, TCR beta diversity correlated strongly with it.

Primed by a sample-barcoded 5' primer and a J-beta primer mix, a second PCR proceeded for roughly 7 to 12 cycles. Every cDNA molecule bore a tag from a template-switch adaptor containing 12 random nucleotides. A single record per CDR3 protein comes from TCRdb applying MiXCR to the 5' RACE reads. Among more than 600,000 distinct CDR3 sequences listed, roughly 25% were seen once. About this clonotype itself: The antigen is unknown.

The V end lost 3 bases, the J end lost 4 bases, and 11 bases lay between the germline ends. This CDR3 comprises 13 residues. The germline CDR1 and CDR2 sequences are DFQATT and SNEGSKA (reference sequence). The data were also submitted as part of a second study, on T cells of mothers and their children. That publication notes: Over 8.5 million TCR beta CDR3 reads were obtained from each mother, and a few million from each child.

Sequencing input: blood. This chain links TRBV20-1 with TRBJ2-3; D uncertain. This sequence originates from a boy aged 5-17 years in good health. The CDR3 nucleotides are TGCAGTGCTAGTTTAACCGGGCCAGATACGCAGTATTTT. Translation gives CSASLTGPDTQYF.